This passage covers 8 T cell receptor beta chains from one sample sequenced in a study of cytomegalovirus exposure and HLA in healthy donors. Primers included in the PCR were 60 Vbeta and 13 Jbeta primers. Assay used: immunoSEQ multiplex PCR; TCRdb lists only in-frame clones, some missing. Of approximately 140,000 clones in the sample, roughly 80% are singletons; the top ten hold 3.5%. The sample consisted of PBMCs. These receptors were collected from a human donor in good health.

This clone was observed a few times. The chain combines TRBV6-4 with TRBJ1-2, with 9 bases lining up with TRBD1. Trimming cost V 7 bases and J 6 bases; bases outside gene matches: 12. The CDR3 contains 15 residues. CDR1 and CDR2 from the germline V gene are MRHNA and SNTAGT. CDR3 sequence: CASNSGTGYSDGYTF. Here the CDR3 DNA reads TGTGCCAGCAATTCCGGGACAGGGTATTCGGATGGCTACACCTTC.

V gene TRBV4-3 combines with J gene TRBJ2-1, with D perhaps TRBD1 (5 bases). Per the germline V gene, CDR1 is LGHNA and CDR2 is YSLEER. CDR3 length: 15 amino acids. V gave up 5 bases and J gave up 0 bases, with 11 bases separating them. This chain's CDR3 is CASSMDTSSYNEQFF. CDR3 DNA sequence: TGCGCCAGCAGCATGGACACGAGCTCCTACAATGAGCAGTTCTTC.

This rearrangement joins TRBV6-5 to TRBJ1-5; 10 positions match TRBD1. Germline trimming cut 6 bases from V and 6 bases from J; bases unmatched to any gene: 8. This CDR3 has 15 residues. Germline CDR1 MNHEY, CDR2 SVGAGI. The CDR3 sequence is CASRETGQGSQPQHF. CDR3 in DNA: TGTGCCAGCAGAGAAACGGGACAGGGGAGTCAGCCCCAGCATTTT.

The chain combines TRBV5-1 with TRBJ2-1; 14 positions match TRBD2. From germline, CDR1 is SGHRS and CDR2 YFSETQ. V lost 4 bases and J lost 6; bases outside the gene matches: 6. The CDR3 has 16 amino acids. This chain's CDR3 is CASSLGTSGSLNEQFF. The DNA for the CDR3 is TGCGCCAGCAGCCTTGGGACTAGCGGGAGTCTCAATGAGCAGTTCTTC.

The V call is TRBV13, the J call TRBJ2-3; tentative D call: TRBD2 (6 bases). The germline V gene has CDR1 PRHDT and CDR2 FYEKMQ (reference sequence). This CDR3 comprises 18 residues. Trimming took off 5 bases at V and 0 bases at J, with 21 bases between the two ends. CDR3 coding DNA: TGTGCCAGCAGCATCGGGGGAGGTTGGGGATCTAGCACAGATACGCAGTATTTT. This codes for CASSIGGGWGSSTDTQYF.

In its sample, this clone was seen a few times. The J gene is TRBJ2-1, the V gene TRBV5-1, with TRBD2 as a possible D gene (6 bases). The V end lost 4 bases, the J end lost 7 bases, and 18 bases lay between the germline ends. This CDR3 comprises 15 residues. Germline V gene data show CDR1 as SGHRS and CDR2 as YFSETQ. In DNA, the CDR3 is TGCGCCAGCAGCCCCCCACGCGCGGGGTGGAATGAGCAGTTCTTC. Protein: CASSPPRAGWNEQFF.

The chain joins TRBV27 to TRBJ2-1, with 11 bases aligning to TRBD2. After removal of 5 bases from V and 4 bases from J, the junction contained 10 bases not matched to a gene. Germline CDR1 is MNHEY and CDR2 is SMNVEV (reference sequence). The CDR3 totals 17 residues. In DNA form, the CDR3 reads TGTGCCAGCAGTAGGACTAGCGGGTCAGGGGTATACAATGAGCAGTTCTTC. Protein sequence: CASSRTSGSGVYNEQFF.

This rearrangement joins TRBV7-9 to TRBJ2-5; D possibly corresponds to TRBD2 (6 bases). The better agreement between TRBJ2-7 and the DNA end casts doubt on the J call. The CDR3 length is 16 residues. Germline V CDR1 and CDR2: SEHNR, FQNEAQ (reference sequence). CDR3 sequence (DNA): TGTGCCAGCAGCTTAGCCGGGGGAGCCGAATCCTACGAGCAGTACTTC. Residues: CASSLAGGAESYEQYF.